This is a list of T cell receptor beta chains from one sample in a study of blood T cell repertoires in COVID-19. Profiled with immunoSEQ multiplex PCR; TCRdb holds only in-frame clones, not every one. There are nearly 350,000 clones in the sample; under 95% occur only once, and roughly 3.3% lies in the top ten. Sequenced input: peripheral blood. The source of these receptors is a young woman who had recovered from COVID-19. Both conserved end residues are part of each CDR3. D genes are given only for firm matches. Only some rows state a clone size, as once, few, many or a class for expanded clones.

V gene	clone size	J gene	D gene	CDR3 DNA	CDR3 protein
TRBV6-1	-	TRBJ1-1	-	TGTGCCGGACGGACACCGGGGGCTGAAGCTTTCTTT	CAGRTPGAEAFF
TRBV10-2	-	TRBJ2-2	TRBD2	TGCGCCAGCAGAGTAGCGGGAGGGCCTACCGGGGAGCTGTTTTTT	CASRVAGGPTGELFF
TRBV5-1	-	TRBJ2-3	-	TGCGCCAGCAGCCTTTACACAGATACGCAGTATTTT	CASSLYTDTQYF
TRBV12-3/TRBV12-4	-	TRBJ2-3	-	TGTGCCAGCACCCACGTCCGGACAGATACGCAGTATTTT	CASTHVRTDTQYF
TRBV5-1	-	TRBJ1-1	TRBD1	TGCGCCAGCAGCTGGCAAGGGGGCGGAGGAATGAACACTGAAGCTTTCTTT	CASSWQGGGGMNTEAFF
TRBV15	-	TRBJ2-4	-	TGTGCCACCAGCGTGATCAGGGGATGGGGAGCCAAAAACATTCAGTACTTC	CATSVIRGWGAKNIQYF
TRBV9	-	TRBJ1-2	TRBD1	TGTGCCAGCAGTGGGACAGTCAACTATGGCTACACCTTC	CASSGTVNYGYTF
TRBV7-2	once	TRBJ2-2	-	TGTGCCAGCAGCTTAGTTCAGACCGGGGAGCTGTTTTTT	CASSLVQTGELFF
TRBV7-2	-	TRBJ2-5	-	TGTGCCAGCAGCTTGGGAGAAGGACCGAGACGGGAGACCCAGTACTTC	CASSLGEGPRRETQYF
TRBV11-3	-	TRBJ2-1	TRBD2	TGTGCCAGCAGCATTCCCATAGCGGGAGGCGGGACCAATGAGCAGTTCTTC	CASSIPIAGGGTNEQFF
TRBV14	-	TRBJ2-3	-	TGTGCCAGCAGCCTGGCGGGACGCCCGGCAGATACGCAGTATTTT	CASSLAGRPADTQYF
TRBV19	-	TRBJ1-6	-	TGTGCCAGTAGTATCCAGACAGGAGATTATTCACCCCTCCACTTT	CASSIQTGDYSPLHF
TRBV4-3	-	TRBJ2-1	TRBD2	TGCGCCAGCAGCCAGGGACTAGCGGGAGGCCGCGGGCAGTTCTTC	CASSQGLAGGRGQFF
TRBV11-3	-	TRBJ2-1	TRBD1	TGTGCCAGCAGCTTAATACCGGACAGGGGGCGATATGAGCAGTTCTTC	CASSLIPDRGRYEQFF